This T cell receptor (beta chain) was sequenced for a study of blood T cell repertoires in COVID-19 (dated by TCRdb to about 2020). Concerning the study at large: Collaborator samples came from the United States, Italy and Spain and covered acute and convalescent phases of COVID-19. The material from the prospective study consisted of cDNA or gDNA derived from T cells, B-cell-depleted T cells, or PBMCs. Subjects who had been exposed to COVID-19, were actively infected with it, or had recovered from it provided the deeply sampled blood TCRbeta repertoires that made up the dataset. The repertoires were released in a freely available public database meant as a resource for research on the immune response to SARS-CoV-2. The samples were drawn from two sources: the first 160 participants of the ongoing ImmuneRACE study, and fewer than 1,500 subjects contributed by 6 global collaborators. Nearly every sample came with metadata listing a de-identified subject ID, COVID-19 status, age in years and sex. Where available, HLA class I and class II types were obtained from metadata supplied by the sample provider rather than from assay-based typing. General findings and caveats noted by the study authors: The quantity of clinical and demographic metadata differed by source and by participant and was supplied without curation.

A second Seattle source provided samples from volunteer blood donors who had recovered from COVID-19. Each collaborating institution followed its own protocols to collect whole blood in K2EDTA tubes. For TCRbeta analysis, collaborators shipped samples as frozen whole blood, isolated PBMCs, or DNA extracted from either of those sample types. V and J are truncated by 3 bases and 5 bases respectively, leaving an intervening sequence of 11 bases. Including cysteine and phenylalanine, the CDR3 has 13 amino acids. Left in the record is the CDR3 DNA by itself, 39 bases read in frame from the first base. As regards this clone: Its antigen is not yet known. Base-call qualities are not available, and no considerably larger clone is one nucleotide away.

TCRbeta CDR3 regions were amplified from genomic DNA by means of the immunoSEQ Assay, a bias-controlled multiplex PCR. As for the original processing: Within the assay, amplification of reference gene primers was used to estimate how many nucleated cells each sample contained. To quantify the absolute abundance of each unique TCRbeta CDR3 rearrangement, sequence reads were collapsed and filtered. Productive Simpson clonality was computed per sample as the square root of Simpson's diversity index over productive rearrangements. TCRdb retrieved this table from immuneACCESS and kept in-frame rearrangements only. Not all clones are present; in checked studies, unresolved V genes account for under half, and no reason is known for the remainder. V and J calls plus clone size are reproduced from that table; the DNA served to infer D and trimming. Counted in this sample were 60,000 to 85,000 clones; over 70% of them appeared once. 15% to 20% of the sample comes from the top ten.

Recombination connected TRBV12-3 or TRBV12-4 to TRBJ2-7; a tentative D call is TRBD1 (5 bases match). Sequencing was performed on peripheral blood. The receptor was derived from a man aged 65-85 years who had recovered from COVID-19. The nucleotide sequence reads TGTGCCAGCAGTTTTGCAGGGTCCCACGAGCAGTACTTC. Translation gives CASSFAGSHEQYF.